The 8 T cell receptor beta chains below come from one sample, sequenced in a study of T cells expressing NK-cell markers. Using the 5' RACE reads, TCRdb records one entry per CDR3 protein without DNA. The sample table sets out some 600,000 distinct CDR3 sequences. Sequencing input: blood T cells: a sorted CD56 or NKG2C T cell subset, CD4+ or CD8+ T cells, or bulk PBMC T cells (not recorded which). These receptors were collected from a man younger than 35 in good health.

The chain recombines TRBV12-3 or TRBV12-4 with TRBJ2-1. The CDR3 is 12 amino acids. The CDR3 is CASSFFGDEQFF.

The CDR3 here is CATSDRTSGIPSTDTQYF. The chain joins TRBV24-1 to TRBJ2-3; as DNA is missing, the TRBD2 call by TCRdb cannot be tested. Germline loops: CDR1 KGHDR, CDR2 SFDVKD. CDR3 length equals 18 residues.

V is TRBV7-2 and J is TRBJ1-4. The germline V gene encodes CDR1 SGHTA and CDR2 FQGNSA. The CDR3 contains 13 residues. CDR3: CASSAATNEKLFF. The whole variable domain, filled in from reference TRBV7-2 and TRBJ1-4, reads GAGVSQSPSNKVTEKGKDVELRCDPISGHTALYWYRQSLGQGLEFLIYFQGNSAPDKSGLPSDRFSAERTGGSVSTLTIQRTQQEDSAVYLCASSAATNEKLFFGSGTQLSVL.

This chain links TRBV12-3 or TRBV12-4 with TRBJ1-2. This CDR3 comprises 13 residues. The CDR3 sequence: CASSGGRDYGYTF.

The rearrangement uses TRBV6-1 and TRBJ2-5. The CDR3 covers 13 residues. Germline-derived CDR1 and CDR2 are MNHNS and SASEGT. The CDR3 is CASSVQPRETQYF.

The genes are TRBV9 and TRBJ2-1. The CDR3 has 15 amino acids. Germline V CDR1 and CDR2: SGDLS, YYNGEE. CDR3 protein: CASSGRQLTYNEQFF.

This chain connects TRBV7-2 to TRBJ2-6; TCRdb's assignment of TRBD2 cannot be checked, as there is no DNA. This CDR3 spans 19 amino acids. In germline, CDR1 is SGHTA, CDR2 FQGNSA. The CDR3: CASSSVFRPAVGGANVLTF.

The chain is built from TRBV5-1 and TRBJ2-1; TCRdb indicates TRBD1, and absent DNA this call remains unverified. The CDR3 is 14 residues long. Germline lookup yields CDR1 SGHRS and CDR2 YFSETQ. CDR3 amino acids: CASRGVSSYNEQFF.